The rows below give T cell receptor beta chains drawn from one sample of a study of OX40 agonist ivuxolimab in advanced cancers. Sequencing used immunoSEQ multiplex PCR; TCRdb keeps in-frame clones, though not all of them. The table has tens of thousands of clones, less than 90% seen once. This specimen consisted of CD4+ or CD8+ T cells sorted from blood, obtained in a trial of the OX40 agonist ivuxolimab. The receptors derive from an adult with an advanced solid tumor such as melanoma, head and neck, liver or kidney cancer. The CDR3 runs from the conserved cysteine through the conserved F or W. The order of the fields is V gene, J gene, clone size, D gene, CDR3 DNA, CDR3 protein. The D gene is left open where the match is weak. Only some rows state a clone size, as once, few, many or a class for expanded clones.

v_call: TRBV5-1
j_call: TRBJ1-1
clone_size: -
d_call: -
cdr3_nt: TGCGCCAGCAGCTTGACAGTTATGAACACTGAAGCTTTCTTT
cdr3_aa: CASSLTVMNTEAFF

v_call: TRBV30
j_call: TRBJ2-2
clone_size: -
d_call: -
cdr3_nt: TGTGCCTGGAGGTCGGGGGGCGGCACCGGGGAGCTGTTTTTT
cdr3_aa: CAWRSGGGTGELFF

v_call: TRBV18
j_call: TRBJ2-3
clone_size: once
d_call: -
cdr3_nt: TGTGCCAGCTCACCAGGAGATACGCAGTATTTT
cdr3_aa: CASSPGDTQYF

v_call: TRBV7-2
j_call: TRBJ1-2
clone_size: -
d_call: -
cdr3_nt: TGTGCCAGCAGCTTAGGACTTCAGGGTTATGGCTATGGCTACACCTTC
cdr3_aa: CASSLGLQGYGYGYTF

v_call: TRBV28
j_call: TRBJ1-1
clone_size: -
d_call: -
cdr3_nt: TGTGCCAGCAGGGGTTCCTGGACTGAAGCTTTCTTT
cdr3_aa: CASRGSWTEAFF

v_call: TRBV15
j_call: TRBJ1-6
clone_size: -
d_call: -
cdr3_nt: TGTGCCACCAGCAGAGGCGGCTTGGATGATTCACCCCTCCACTTT
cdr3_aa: CATSRGGLDDSPLHF

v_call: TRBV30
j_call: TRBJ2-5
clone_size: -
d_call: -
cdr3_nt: TGTGCCTGGAGTGTGGGGGGAGGAGGGTGGGTAGAGACCCAGTACTTC
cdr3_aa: CAWSVGGGGWVETQYF

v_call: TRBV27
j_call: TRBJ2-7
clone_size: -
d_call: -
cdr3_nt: TGTGCCAGCAGGGGATTGGACAGAGGCTACGAGCAGTACTTC
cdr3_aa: CASRGLDRGYEQYF

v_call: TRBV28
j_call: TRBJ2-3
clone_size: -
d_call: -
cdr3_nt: TGTGCCAGCAGTTTCAGGGTAGATACGCAGTATTTT
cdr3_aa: CASSFRVDTQYF

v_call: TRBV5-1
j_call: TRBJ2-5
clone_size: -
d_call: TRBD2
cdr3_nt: TGCGCCAGCAGCCGCCAACCTAGCGGGGGTGGCCAAGAGACCCAGTACTTC
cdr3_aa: CASSRQPSGGGQETQYF

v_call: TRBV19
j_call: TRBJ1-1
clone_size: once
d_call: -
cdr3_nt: TGTGCCAGTCAGTATAGGGGTGGTGGTGAAGCTTTCTTT
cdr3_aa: CASQYRGGGEAFF

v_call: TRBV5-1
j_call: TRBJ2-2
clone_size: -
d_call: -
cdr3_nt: TGCGCCAGCAGCCTCCTGGATCCGAACACCGGGGAGCTGTTTTTT
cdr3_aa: CASSLLDPNTGELFF